The 25 T cell receptor beta chains below all came from one sample that was sequenced in a study of shared clonotypes between healthy human individuals. Naive CD8 isolation took CD45RO-negative cells positively selected for CCR7 and excluded terminally differentiated effector memory CD45RA+ cells. Assay: immunoSEQ multiplex PCR; the TCRdb copy retains only in-frame clones and omits some. The table shows over 2,000,000 clones, with just under 95% occurring only once. What was sequenced was naive CD8+ T cells from PBMCs. The receptors come from a man in his late teens or twenties in good health. Some clones in this sample may be carry-over from other donors' samples.

The chain carries TRBV6-1 and TRBJ2-7, with TRBD1 matching over 8 bases. Germline-derived CDR1 and CDR2 are MNHNS and SASEGT. CDR3 length: 17 amino acids. Losses at the gene ends were 4 bases for V and 4 bases for J; bases not matched to a gene: 15. CDR3 amino acids: CASSAWSTGTGSYEQYF. The CDR3 region has the DNA TGTGCCAGCAGTGCGTGGAGTACCGGGACAGGTTCGTACGAGCAGTACTTC.

The rearrangement uses TRBV4-3 and TRBJ2-6, with D unclear. The germline gives CDR1 LGHNA, CDR2 YSLEER. The CDR3 runs 16 residues. Trimming took 1 base from V and 1 from J, leaving 8 bases between them. DNA for the CDR3: TGCGCCAGCAGCCAAGGCGGCGGTTCTGGGGCCAACGTCCTGACTTTC. Encoded protein: CASSQGGGSGANVLTF.

The rearrangement joins TRBV2 to TRBJ2-7, with TRBD1 matching over 7 bases. Trimming at V came to 2 bases and at J to 0 bases, leaving 7 bases not matched to a gene. This CDR3 has 16 amino acids. CDR1 SNHLY and CDR2 FYNNEI come from the germline V gene. CDR3 in DNA: TGTGCCAGCAGTGAAACGGGACAGATTCTCTCCTACGAGCAGTACTTC. It encodes CASSETGQILSYEQYF.

The sample holds one count of this clone. CDR3 sequence reads: CASSQGLLAAYNEQFF. The DNA for the CDR3 is TGTGCCAGCAGCCAAGGGCTACTAGCGGCCTACAATGAGCAGTTCTTC. The chain couples TRBV11-2 to TRBJ2-1, with 8 bases identical to TRBD2. Trimming removed 5 bases from V and 2 bases from J; junction bases left unmatched: 8. The CDR3 totals 16 residues. Germline V gene lookup returns CDR1 SGHAT and CDR2 FQNNGV.

This clone showed up just once. The V call is TRBV9, the J call TRBJ2-7; 8 nucleotides agree with TRBD1. Germline V gene sequence: CDR1 SGDLS, CDR2 YYNGEE. This CDR3 has 15 residues. The junction had 5 bases not matched to a gene; V was cut back by 0 bases and J by 3 bases. This chain's CDR3 is CASSVGGQVGYEQYF. The CDR3 region has the DNA TGTGCCAGCAGCGTAGGGGGACAGGTTGGCTACGAGCAGTACTTC.

The chain carries TRBV6-6 and TRBJ1-1, with unresolved D. The CDR3 consists of 14 residues. The germline gives CDR1 MNHNY, CDR2 SVGAGI (reference sequence). V lost 4 bases, J lost 2 bases, and 11 bases lay in between. The chain's CDR3 is CASSSSVPNTEAFF. CDR3 DNA: TGTGCCAGCAGTTCGTCAGTCCCAAACACTGAAGCTTTCTTT.

The chain carries TRBV7-2 and TRBJ1-1, with no clear D. The CDR3 contains 16 residues. Germline CDR1 reads SGHTA; CDR2 reads FQGNSA. Trimming pared 5 bases from V and 7 bases from J, leaving 23 bases between. The CDR3 protein is CASSADRTLWANEAFF. In DNA, the CDR3 is TGTGCCAGCAGCGCCGACCGGACCTTATGGGCGAATGAAGCTTTCTTT.

This chain connects TRBV30 to TRBJ1-5; 8 bases map to TRBD1. The CDR3 is 12 residues long. Germline V gene sequence: CDR1 GTSNPN, CDR2 SVGIG (reference sequence). The CDR3 DNA reads as TGTTCCACAGGACAGGGCCGACAGCCCCAGCATTTT. As protein: CSTGQGRQPQHF.

J is TRBJ2-5 and V is TRBV25-1; 9 bases fit TRBD2. V lost 4 bases, J lost 3 bases, and 0 bases stayed unmatched. The CDR3 sequence is 13 residues long. CDR1 MGHDK and CDR2 SYGVNS come from the germline V gene. The CDR3 reads CASSVAGEETQYF. The CDR3 DNA sequence: TGTGCCAGCAGTGTAGCGGGGGAAGAGACCCAGTACTTC.

The chain combines TRBV9 with TRBJ2-7; perhaps TRBD2 as D (6 bases). The CDR3 covers 14 residues. Between the trimmed V and J ends, which lost 7 bases and 2 bases, there was a span of 16 bases. Per germline, CDR1 SGDLS and CDR2 YYNGEE. CDR3: CASSQGSGPYEQYF. The CDR3 DNA follows: TGTGCCAGCTCGCAAGGTAGCGGCCCCTACGAGCAGTACTTC.

The rearrangement joins TRBV27 to TRBJ2-7; D not resolved. The CDR3 length is 16 residues. V was pared by 0 bases and J by 0 bases, with 12 bases between. CDR1 is MNHEY and CDR2 is SMNVEV in the germline V gene (reference sequence). The CDR3 protein is CASSLSAAILSYEQYF. In nucleotides, the CDR3 is TGTGCCAGCAGTTTATCGGCGGCGATACTCTCCTACGAGCAGTACTTC.

V is TRBV29-1 and J is TRBJ2-5; 11 nucleotides align to TRBD1. Germline V gene sequence: CDR1 SQVTM, CDR2 ANQGSEA. After removal of 1 base from V and 2 bases from J, the junction contained 12 bases not matched to a gene. The CDR3 runs 18 residues. The CDR3 protein is CSVEGGQGASGIQETQYF. In nucleotides, the CDR3 is TGCAGCGTTGAAGGTGGACAGGGGGCCTCGGGAATACAAGAGACCCAGTACTTC.

The rearrangement links TRBV9 to TRBJ2-7, with D maybe TRBD1 (6 bases). Germline V gives CDR1 SGDLS, CDR2 YYNGEE. The CDR3 extends over 13 amino acids. The V end lost 0 bases, the J end lost 6 bases, and 10 bases lay between the germline ends. The CDR3 is CASSVGTAVEQYF. In DNA form, the CDR3 reads TGTGCCAGCAGCGTAGGGACAGCCGTCGAGCAGTACTTC.

The V call is TRBV28, the J call TRBJ1-1, with a weak D call TRBD1 (6 bases). Trimming shortened V by 2 bases and J by 10 bases, and 14 bases separated the two germline ends. This CDR3 spans 13 amino acids. Germline CDR1 MDHEN, CDR2 SYDVKM. CDR3 amino acids: CASSLRGGLGAFF. The CDR3 bases are TGTGCCAGCAGTTTAAGGGGGGGCCTCGGAGCTTTCTTT. The entire variable domain, with the rest obtained from reference TRBV28 and TRBJ1-1, is as follows: DVKVTQSSRYLVKRTGEKVFLECVQDMDHENMFWYRQDPGLGLRLIYFSYDVKMKEKGDIPEGYSVSREKKERFSLILESASTNQTSMYLCASSLRGGLGAFFGQGTRLTVV.

This clone was seen just once. The V and J genes are TRBV27 and TRBJ2-1, with 7 bases matching TRBD1. This CDR3 contains 15 residues. The V segment lost 5 bases and the J segment 4 bases; nucleotides outside the gene matches: 8. Germline CDR1 reads MNHEY; CDR2 reads SMNVEV (reference sequence). The CDR3 bases are TGTGCCAGCAGTCCACCGGGACAGACATACAATGAGCAGTTCTTC. It specifies CASSPPGQTYNEQFF.

The chain employs TRBV27 and TRBJ2-7, with 7 bases matching TRBD1. There are 15 residues in the CDR3. V lost 5 bases to trimming and J lost 3 bases; unmatched junction nucleotides: 10. The germline V gene has CDR1 MNHEY and CDR2 SMNVEV (reference sequence). The CDR3 region is CASSELKTGDYEQYF. In DNA form, the CDR3 reads TGTGCCAGCAGTGAACTCAAAACAGGGGACTACGAGCAGTACTTC.

This chain uses TRBV6-5 with TRBJ1-4; 9 nucleotides agree with TRBD1. After removal of 4 bases from V and 8 bases from J, the junction contained 5 bases not matched to a gene. Germline V CDR1 and CDR2: MNHEY, SVGAGI. The CDR3 loop spans 14 amino acids. This chain's CDR3 is CASSLTGGDEKLFF. The CDR3 DNA reads as TGTGCCAGCAGTTTGACAGGGGGTGACGAAAAACTGTTTTTT.

The chain links TRBV11-2 to TRBJ2-7; the D gene is possibly TRBD1 (5 bases). The CDR3 covers 15 residues. Deletions cut 5 bases from V and 4 bases from J, with 18 bases between. Germline CDR1 SGHAT, CDR2 FQNNGV. The CDR3 protein is CASSPRGGFKYEQYF. The DNA for the CDR3 is TGTGCCAGCAGCCCAAGGGGTGGGTTTAAGTACGAGCAGTACTTC. Using reference TRBV11-2 and TRBJ2-7 for the parts outside the CDR3, the full variable domain is EAGVAQSPRYKIIEKRQSVAFWCNPISGHATLYWYQQILGQGPKLLIQFQNNGVVDDSQLPKDRFSAERLKGVDSTLKIQPAKLEDSAVYLCASSPRGGFKYEQYFGPGTRLTVT.

This clone was seen only a few times. The V call is TRBV19, the J call TRBJ1-1, with TRBD1 matching over 9 bases. Germline CDR1 LNHDA, CDR2 SQIVND (reference sequence). Trimming removed 6 bases from V and 6 bases from J; junction bases left unmatched: 11. The CDR3 covers 15 residues. The CDR3 DNA reads as TGTGCCAGTAGGATTGGACAGGGGTCAAACGCTGAAGCTTTCTTT. This sequence encodes CASRIGQGSNAEAFF. The variable domain in full, with the rest retrieved from reference TRBV19 and TRBJ1-1, is DGGITQSPKYLFRKEGQNVTLSCEQNLNHDAMYWYRQDPGQGLRLIYYSQIVNDFQKGDIAEGYSVSREKKESFPLTVTSAQKNPTAFYLCASRIGQGSNAEAFFGQGTRLTVV.

As to this clone: This same CDR3 is encoded by further DNA sequences in the sample. The chain couples TRBV5-4 to TRBJ2-7; 8 nucleotides line up with TRBD1. The CDR3 is 14 residues long. Germline V gene sequence: CDR1 SGHNT, CDR2 YYREEE (reference sequence). The V and J ends lost 2 bases and 2 bases, in that order; junction bases with no gene match: 3. The CDR3 sequence: CASSLGTGPYEQYF. CDR3 coding DNA: TGTGCCAGCAGCTTAGGGACAGGACCCTACGAGCAGTACTTC.

This clone was detected only a few times. The V and J genes are TRBV19 and TRBJ1-3, with D unresolved. CDR3 length: 10 amino acids. Trimming stripped 11 bases from V and 8 bases from J, with 10 bases between. Germline values: CDR1 LNHDA, CDR2 SQIVND (reference sequence). This CDR3 is CARPGDTIYF. The CDR3 DNA sequence: TGTGCCCGCCCCGGGGACACCATATATTTT.

The chain carries TRBV7-8 and TRBJ2-3; 7 nucleotides line up with TRBD2. The V gene end was trimmed by 4 bases and the J gene end by 0 bases; junction bases not matched to a gene: 10. The CDR3 has 17 amino acids. Germline V gene data show CDR1 as SGHVS and CDR2 as FQNEAQ. The DNA for the CDR3 is TGTGCCAGCAGCTCCTTCCTTTTAGCGGGTAGCACAGATACGCAGTATTTT. Translated, it gives CASSSFLLAGSTDTQYF.

The chain couples TRBV27 to TRBJ2-7; D uncertain. Per germline, CDR1 MNHEY and CDR2 SMNVEV (reference sequence). This CDR3 is 13 amino acids long. V was trimmed by 0 bases and J by 2 bases, leaving 5 bases between them. CDR3 nucleotides: TGTGCCAGCAGTTTATCGATAACCTACGAGCAGTACTTC. It is translated as CASSLSITYEQYF.

This chain joins TRBV4-3 and TRBJ2-1; the match to TRBD1 covers 8 bases. This CDR3 is built from 16 residues. Trimming at V came to 4 bases and at J to 4 bases, leaving 9 bases not matched to a gene. Germline V gives CDR1 LGHNA, CDR2 YSLEER. CDR3 bases: TGCGCCAGCAGCCTAAGCAGGGGGCCCTTATACAATGAGCAGTTCTTC. Amino acids: CASSLSRGPLYNEQFF.

This chain links TRBV14 with TRBJ2-1; TRBD1 agrees at 7 bases. There are 14 residues in the CDR3. Germline CDR1 SGHDN, CDR2 FVKESK. Germline trimming cut 6 bases from V and 7 bases from J; bases unmatched to any gene: 9. As DNA, the CDR3 is TGTGCCAGCAGTCAAATTACAGGGGCTAATGAGCAGTTCTTC. It codes for CASSQITGANEQFF.